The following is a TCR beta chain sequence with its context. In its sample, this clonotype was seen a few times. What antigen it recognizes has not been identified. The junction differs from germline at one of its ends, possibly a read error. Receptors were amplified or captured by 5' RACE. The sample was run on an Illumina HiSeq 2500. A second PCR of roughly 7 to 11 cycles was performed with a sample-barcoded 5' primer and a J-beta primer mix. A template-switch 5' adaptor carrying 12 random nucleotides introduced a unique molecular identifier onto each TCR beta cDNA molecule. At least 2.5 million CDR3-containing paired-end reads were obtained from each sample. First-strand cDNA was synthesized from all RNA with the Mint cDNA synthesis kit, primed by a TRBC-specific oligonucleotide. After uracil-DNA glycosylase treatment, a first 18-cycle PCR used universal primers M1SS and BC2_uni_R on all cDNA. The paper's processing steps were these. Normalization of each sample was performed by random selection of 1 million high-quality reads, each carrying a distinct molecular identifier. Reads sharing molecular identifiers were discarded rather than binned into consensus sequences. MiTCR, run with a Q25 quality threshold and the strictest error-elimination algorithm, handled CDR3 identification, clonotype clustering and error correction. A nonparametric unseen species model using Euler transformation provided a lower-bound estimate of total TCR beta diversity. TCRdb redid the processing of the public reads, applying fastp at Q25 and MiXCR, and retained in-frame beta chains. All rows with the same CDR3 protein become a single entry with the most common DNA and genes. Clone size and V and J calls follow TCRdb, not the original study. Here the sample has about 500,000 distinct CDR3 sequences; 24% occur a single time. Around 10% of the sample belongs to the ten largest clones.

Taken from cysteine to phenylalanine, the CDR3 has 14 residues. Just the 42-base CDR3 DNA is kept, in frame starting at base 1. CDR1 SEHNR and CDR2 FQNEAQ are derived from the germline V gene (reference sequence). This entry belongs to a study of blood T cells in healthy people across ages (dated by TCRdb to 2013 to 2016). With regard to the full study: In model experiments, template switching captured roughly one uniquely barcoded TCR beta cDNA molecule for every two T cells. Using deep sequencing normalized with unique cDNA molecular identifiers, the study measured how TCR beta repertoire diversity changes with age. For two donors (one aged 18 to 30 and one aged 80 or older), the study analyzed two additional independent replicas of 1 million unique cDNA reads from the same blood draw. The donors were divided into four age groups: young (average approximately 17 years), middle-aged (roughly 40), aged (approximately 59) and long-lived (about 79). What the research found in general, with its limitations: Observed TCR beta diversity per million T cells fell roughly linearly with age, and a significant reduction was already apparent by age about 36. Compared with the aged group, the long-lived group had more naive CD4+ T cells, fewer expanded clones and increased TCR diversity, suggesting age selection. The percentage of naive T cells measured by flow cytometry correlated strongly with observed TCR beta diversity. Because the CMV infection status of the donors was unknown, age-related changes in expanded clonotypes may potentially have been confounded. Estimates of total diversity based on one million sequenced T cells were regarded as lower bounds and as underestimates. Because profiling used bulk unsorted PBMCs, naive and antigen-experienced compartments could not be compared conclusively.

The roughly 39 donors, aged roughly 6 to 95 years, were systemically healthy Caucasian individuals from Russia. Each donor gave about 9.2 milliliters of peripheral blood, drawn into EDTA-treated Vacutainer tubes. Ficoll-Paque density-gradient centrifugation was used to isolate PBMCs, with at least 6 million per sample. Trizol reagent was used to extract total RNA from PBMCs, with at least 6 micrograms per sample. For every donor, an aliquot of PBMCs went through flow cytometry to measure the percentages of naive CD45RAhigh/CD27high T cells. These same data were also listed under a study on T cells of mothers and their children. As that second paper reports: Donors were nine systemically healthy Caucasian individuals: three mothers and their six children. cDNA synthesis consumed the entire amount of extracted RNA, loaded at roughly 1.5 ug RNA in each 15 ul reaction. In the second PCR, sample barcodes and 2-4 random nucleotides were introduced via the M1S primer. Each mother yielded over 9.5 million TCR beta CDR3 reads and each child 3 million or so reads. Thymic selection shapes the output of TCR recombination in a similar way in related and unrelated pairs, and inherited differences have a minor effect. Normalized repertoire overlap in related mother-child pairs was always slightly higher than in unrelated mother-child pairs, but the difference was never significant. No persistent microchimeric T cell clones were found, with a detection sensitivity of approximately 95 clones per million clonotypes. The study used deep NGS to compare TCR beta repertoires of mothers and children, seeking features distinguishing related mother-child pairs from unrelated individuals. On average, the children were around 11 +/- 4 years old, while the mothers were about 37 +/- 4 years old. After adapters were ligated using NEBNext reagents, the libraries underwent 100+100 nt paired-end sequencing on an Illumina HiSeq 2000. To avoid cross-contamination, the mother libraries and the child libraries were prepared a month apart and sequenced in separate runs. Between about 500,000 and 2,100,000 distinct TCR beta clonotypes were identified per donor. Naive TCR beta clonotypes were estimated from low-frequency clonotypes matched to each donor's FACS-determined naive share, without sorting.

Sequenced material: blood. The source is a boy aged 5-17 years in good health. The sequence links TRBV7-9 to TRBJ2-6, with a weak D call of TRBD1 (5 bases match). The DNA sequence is TGTGCCAGCAGCTTAGAGGTTGGGGCCAACGTCCCGACTTTC. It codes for CASSLEVGANVPTF.